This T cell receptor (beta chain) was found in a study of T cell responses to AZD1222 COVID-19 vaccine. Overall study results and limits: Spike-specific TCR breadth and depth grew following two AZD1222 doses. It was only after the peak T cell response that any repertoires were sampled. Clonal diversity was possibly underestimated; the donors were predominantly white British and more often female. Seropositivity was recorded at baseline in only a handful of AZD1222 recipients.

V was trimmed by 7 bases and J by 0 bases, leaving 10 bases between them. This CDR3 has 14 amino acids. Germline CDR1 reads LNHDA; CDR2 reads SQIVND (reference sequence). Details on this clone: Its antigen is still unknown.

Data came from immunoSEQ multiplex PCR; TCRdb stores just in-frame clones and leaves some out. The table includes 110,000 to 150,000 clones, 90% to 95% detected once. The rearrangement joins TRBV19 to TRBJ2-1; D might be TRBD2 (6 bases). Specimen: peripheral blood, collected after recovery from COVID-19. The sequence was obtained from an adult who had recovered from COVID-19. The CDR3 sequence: CASTLADSYNEQFF. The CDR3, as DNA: TGTGCCAGTACACTAGCCGACTCCTACAATGAGCAGTTCTTC.